This T cell receptor beta chain was captured in a study of blood T cells in healthy people across ages. Study conclusions and caveats: A greater number of naive CD4+ cells and higher diversity distinguished long-lived donors from aged donors.

This CDR3 contains 15 residues. CDR1 is DFQATT, CDR2 SNEGSKA, per germline (reference sequence). Trimming removed 8 bases at V and 1 base at J, with 19 bases between. Remarks on this clonotype: Its antigen is as yet unknown.

Next came a second PCR, run for about 6 to 11 cycles, which used a sample-barcoded 5' primer along with a J-beta primer mix. TCRdb itself ran the 5' RACE reads through MiXCR, one entry per CDR3 protein. Here the sample spans fewer than 800,000 distinct CDR3 sequences, roughly 50% being singletons. The sequence derives from a woman aged 55-70 years in good health. What was sequenced was blood. The V call is TRBV20-1, the J call TRBJ2-3, with D perhaps TRBD2 (7 bases). This CDR3 is CSSARGGSGTDTQYF. DNA of the CDR3: TGCAGTTCCGCGAGGGGGGGATCTGGCACAGATACGCAGTATTTT.